This entry features one T cell receptor (beta chain) sequence. The antigen is not known. Healthy bone marrow donors made up the cohort. The PCR had 60 Vbeta and 13 Jbeta primers. The protocol was immunoSEQ multiplex PCR, while the TCRdb copy is restricted to in-frame clones and leaves out a portion. The sample carries 160,000 or so clones, approximately 79% recorded once. This sample is part of a study of cytomegalovirus exposure and HLA in healthy donors. Study outcomes and limitations: TCR association rates varied by HLA locus in a later analysis, with DRB1 highest and HLA-C lowest. Several of the most significant clusters appeared, in a later analysis, to be linked to common viral pathogens.

In germline, CDR1 is SEHNR, CDR2 FQNEAQ (reference sequence). CDR3 length equals 16 residues. The ends lost 5 bases at V and 5 bases at J; junction bases unmatched: 10. The receptor was derived from a man aged 40-49 years in good health and CMV-seropositive. Sequencing input: PBMCs. V and J are TRBV7-9 and TRBJ1-1; 11 nucleotides agree with TRBD1. CDR3 nucleotide sequence: TGTGCCAGCAGCCCCCTCGTGGGACAGGGGGTTACTGAAGCTTTCTTT. Amino acid sequence: CASSPLVGQGVTEAFF.